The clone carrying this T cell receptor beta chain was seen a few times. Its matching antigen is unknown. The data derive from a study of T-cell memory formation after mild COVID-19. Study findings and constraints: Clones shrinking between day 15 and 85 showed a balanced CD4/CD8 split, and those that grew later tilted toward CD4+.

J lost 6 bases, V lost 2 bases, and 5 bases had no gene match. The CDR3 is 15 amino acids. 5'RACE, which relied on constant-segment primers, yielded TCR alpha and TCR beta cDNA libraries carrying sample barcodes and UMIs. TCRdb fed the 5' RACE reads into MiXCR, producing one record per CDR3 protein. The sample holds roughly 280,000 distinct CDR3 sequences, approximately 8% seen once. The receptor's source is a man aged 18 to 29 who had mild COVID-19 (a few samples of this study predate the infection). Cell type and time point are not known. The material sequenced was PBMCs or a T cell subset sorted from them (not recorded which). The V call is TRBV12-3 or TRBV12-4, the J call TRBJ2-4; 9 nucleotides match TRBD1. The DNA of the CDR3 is TGTGCCAGCAGTTTAAGTAGACAGGGGGGAAACATTCAGTACTTC. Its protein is CASSLSRQGGNIQYF.